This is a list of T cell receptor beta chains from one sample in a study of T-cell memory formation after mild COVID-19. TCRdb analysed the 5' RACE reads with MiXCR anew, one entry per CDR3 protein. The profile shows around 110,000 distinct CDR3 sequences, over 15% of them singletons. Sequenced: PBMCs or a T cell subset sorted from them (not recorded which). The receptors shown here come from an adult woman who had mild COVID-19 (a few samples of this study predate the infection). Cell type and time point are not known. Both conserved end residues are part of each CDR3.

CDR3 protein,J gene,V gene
CASTILAGGGETQYF,TRBJ2-5,TRBV5-6
CASSLVHAGKKDEQYF,TRBJ2-7,TRBV7-8
CASRRYNEQFF,TRBJ2-1,TRBV7-9
CASSLGAAFPYF,TRBJ2-7,TRBV7-9
CSARDREGGELFF,TRBJ2-2,TRBV20-1
CASSVPDVGPNTGELFF,TRBJ2-2,TRBV9
CASSLDSSGRYEQYF,TRBJ2-7,TRBV5-6
CASSPDSGADTQYF,TRBJ2-3,TRBV5-1
CASSPTSDEGLVEAFF,TRBJ1-1,TRBV5-1
CASRGWTAGYTF,TRBJ1-2,TRBV25-1
CASSINDSPGAGYTF,TRBJ1-2,TRBV19
CSARHEGEQYF,TRBJ2-7,TRBV20-1
CASSLGGGGRYGYTF,TRBJ1-2,TRBV7-6
CASSLEGLAGRYSNTGELFF,TRBJ2-2,TRBV7-9
CASSAGQGGYEQYF,TRBJ2-7,TRBV9
CASSPYGVTGELFF,TRBJ2-2,TRBV19
CASSQRNPGQGLVGANVLTF,TRBJ2-6,TRBV4-3